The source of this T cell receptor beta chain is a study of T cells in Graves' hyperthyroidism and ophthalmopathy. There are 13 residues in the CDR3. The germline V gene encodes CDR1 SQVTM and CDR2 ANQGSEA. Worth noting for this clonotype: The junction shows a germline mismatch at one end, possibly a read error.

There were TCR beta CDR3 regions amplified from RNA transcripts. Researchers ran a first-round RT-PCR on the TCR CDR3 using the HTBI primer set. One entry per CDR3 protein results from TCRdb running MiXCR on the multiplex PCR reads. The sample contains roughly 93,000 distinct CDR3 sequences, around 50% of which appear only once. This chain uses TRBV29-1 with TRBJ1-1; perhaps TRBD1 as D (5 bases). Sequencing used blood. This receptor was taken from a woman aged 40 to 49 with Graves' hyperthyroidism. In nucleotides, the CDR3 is TGCAGCGTTGGGGGGTGGGGAAGCACTGAAGCTTCCTTT. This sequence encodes CSVGGWGSTEASF.